The 27 T cell receptor beta chains listed next were all sequenced from one sample in a study of blood T cell repertoires in COVID-19. TCRdb's table, derived via immunoSEQ multiplex PCR, lists solely in-frame clones and lacks some. The table has nearly 250,000 clones, around four fifths seen once. Material for sequencing was peripheral blood. These receptors were obtained from a woman of 80 years or more with acute or convalescent COVID-19.

The chain carries TRBV7-9 and TRBJ2-1, with D hard to call. This CDR3 spans 13 amino acids. The germline V gene encodes CDR1 SEHNR and CDR2 FQNEAQ (reference sequence). The ends were cut back, 3 bases at V and 4 bases at J, with 7 bases in the middle. CDR3 sequence reads: CASSFQQYNEQFF. CDR3 nucleotides: TGTGCCAGCAGCTTTCAACAGTACAATGAGCAGTTCTTC.

The V call is TRBV13, the J call TRBJ1-2; 12 bases map to TRBD1. Germline CDR1 and CDR2: PRHDT and FYEKMQ (reference sequence). Trimming removed 4 bases from V and 8 bases from J; junction bases left unmatched: 5. The CDR3 consists of 14 residues. The DNA for the CDR3 is TGTGCCAGCAGCTCATCCGGGACAGGGGGCGGCTACACCTTC. Translating gives CASSSSGTGGGYTF.

The chain joins TRBV6-2 or TRBV6-3 to TRBJ1-2, with D maybe TRBD1 (6 bases). V lost 2 bases, J lost 6 bases, and 13 bases lay in between. The CDR3 consists of 14 residues. CDR1 and CDR2 (germline): MNHEY, SVGEGT. The CDR3 loop is CASSYVSAGDGYTF. CDR3 nucleotides: TGTGCCAGCAGTTACGTTTCGGCAGGGGATGGCTACACCTTC.

The chain links TRBV10-3 to TRBJ2-7; no firm D call. Germline V gene data show CDR1 as ENHRY and CDR2 as SYGVKD. CDR3 size: 15 residues. V shed 2 bases and J shed 0 bases, with 11 bases lying between them. This CDR3 is CAISETDFNSYEQYF. In DNA, the CDR3 is TGTGCCATCAGTGAGACAGATTTCAACTCCTACGAGCAGTACTTC.

V is TRBV4-3 and J is TRBJ2-2, with TRBD2 identical over 9 bases. CDR1 is LGHNA, CDR2 YSLEER, per germline. This CDR3 region has 18 residues. Trimming cost V 0 bases and J 1 base; bases outside gene matches: 6. Here the CDR3 reads CASSQDRSSGGNTGELFF. As DNA, the CDR3 is TGCGCCAGCAGCCAAGATCGAAGTAGCGGGGGGAACACCGGGGAGCTGTTTTTT.

This clone was detected a few times. The chain links TRBV6-5 to TRBJ1-6; D is unresolved. CDR1 is MNHEY, CDR2 SVGAGI, per germline. V was cut by 2 bases and J by 3 bases, with 11 bases left in between. This CDR3 is 16 amino acids long. The CDR3 sequence: CASSYRTVNYNSPLHF. CDR3 sequence (DNA): TGTGCCAGCAGTTACCGTACGGTTAACTATAATTCACCCCTCCACTTT.

This clone has a single count. The genes are TRBV7-2 and TRBJ1-3; D gene ambiguous. The germline CDR1 and CDR2 sequences are SGHTA and FQGNSA. The CDR3 spans 16 residues. Trimming removed 5 bases from V and 2 bases from J, with 16 bases in between. CDR3 protein: CASSGGWGSTGNTIYF. The CDR3 DNA reads TGTGCCAGCAGCGGAGGGTGGGGTTCGACTGGAAACACCATATATTTT.

The chain carries TRBV5-1 and TRBJ1-4; tentatively, D is TRBD1 (6 bases). The CDR3 is made up of 15 amino acids. V was trimmed by 4 bases and J by 8 bases, leaving 18 bases between them. The germline CDR1 and CDR2 sequences are SGHRS and YFSETQ. Here the CDR3 reads CASSATGSQGEKLFF. In DNA form, the CDR3 reads TGCGCCAGCAGCGCCACGGGCTCCCAGGGGGAAAAACTGTTTTTT. Complete variable domain (other parts from reference TRBV5-1 and TRBJ1-4): KAGVTQTPRYLIKTRGQQVTLSCSPISGHRSVSWYQQTPGQGLQFLFEYFSETQRNKGNFPGRFSGRQFSNSRSEMNVSTLELGDSALYLCASSATGSQGEKLFFGSGTQLSVL.

J is TRBJ2-6 and V is TRBV29-1; 11 bases are shared with TRBD1. V was clipped by 4 bases and J by 1 base; unmatched bases: 3. The CDR3 has 16 residues. Per germline, CDR1 SQVTM and CDR2 ANQGSEA. As DNA, the CDR3 is TGCAGCGTTGGCGGGACAGGGGGTTCTGGGGCCAACGTCCTGACTTTC. This encodes CSVGGTGGSGANVLTF. Full variable domain (rest looked up from reference TRBV29-1 and TRBJ2-6): SAVISQKPSRDICQRGTSLTIQCQVDSQVTMMFWYRQQPGQSLTLIATANQGSEATYESGFVIDKFPISRPNLTFSTLTVSNMSPEDSSIYLCSVGGTGGSGANVLTFGAGSRLTVL.

V usage is TRBV5-1 and J usage is TRBJ2-2; TRBD1 is a possible D gene (6 bases). Trimming removed 2 bases at V and 5 bases at J, with 13 bases between. The V gene's germline CDR1 is SGHRS and CDR2 YFSETQ. The CDR3 runs 15 residues. CDR3 loop: CASSFEQGGTGELFF. CDR3 coding DNA: TGCGCCAGCAGCTTCGAACAGGGTGGTACCGGGGAGCTGTTTTTT. Filled out from reference TRBV5-1 and TRBJ2-2, the complete variable domain reads KAGVTQTPRYLIKTRGQQVTLSCSPISGHRSVSWYQQTPGQGLQFLFEYFSETQRNKGNFPGRFSGRQFSNSRSEMNVSTLELGDSALYLCASSFEQGGTGELFFGEGSRLTVL.

This clone was found a few times. The chain carries TRBV5-1 and TRBJ2-1; 12 bases align to TRBD2. The V and J ends lost 0 bases and 8 bases, in that order; junction bases with no gene match: 0. The CDR3 loop spans 14 amino acids. Germline values: CDR1 SGHRS, CDR2 YFSETQ. Written as DNA, the CDR3 is TGCGCCAGCAGCTTGGGGACTAGCGGGGATGAGCAGTTCTTC. Its translation: CASSLGTSGDEQFF.

This clone was seen a single time. V usage is TRBV7-2 and J usage is TRBJ2-5, with 11 bases fitting TRBD1. In germline, CDR1 is SGHTA, CDR2 FQGNSA. V was pared by 2 bases and J by 5 bases, with 7 bases of the junction left unmatched. This CDR3 comprises 16 residues. This chain's CDR3 is CASSLLGQGAGETQYF. The CDR3, as DNA: TGTGCCAGCAGCTTACTCGGACAGGGGGCGGGTGAGACCCAGTACTTC.

The chain joins TRBV5-1 to TRBJ2-1; 11 bases line up with TRBD2. Per the germline V gene, CDR1 is SGHRS and CDR2 is YFSETQ. This CDR3 has 15 amino acids. V gave up 3 bases and J gave up 2 bases; unmatched junction bases: 1. Here the CDR3 reads CASSWGLAAYNEQFF. The CDR3 DNA reads TGCGCCAGCAGCTGGGGACTAGCGGCCTACAATGAGCAGTTCTTC.

The genes are TRBV20-1 and TRBJ1-2, with unresolved D. The germline V gene encodes CDR1 DFQATT and CDR2 SNEGSKA (reference sequence). V lost 3 bases and J lost 8, with 10 bases in between. The CDR3 loop spans 11 amino acids. CDR3 DNA sequence: TGCAGTGCTAGTTCCAAGGAGGGCTACACCTTC. Translated, it gives CSASSKEGYTF.

The chain employs TRBV7-2 and TRBJ2-7, with D maybe TRBD2 (6 bases). Germline loops: CDR1 SGHTA, CDR2 FQGNSA. The ends were cut back, 5 bases at V and 6 bases at J, with 17 bases in the middle. The CDR3 spans 14 residues. The CDR3 loop reads CASSHSGTPGEQYF. CDR3 nucleotide sequence: TGTGCCAGCAGCCACTCCGGGACTCCGGGCGAGCAGTACTTC.

The CDR3 reads CASSRWGQGTGNTIYF. The CDR3 DNA follows: TGCGCCAGCAGCCGCTGGGGGCAGGGCACTGGAAACACCATATATTTT. This chain links TRBV4-3 with TRBJ1-3, with D perhaps TRBD1 (6 bases). The CDR3 is made up of 16 amino acids. Germline CDR1 and CDR2: LGHNA and YSLEER. V was pared by 4 bases and J by 2 bases, with 15 bases between.

In this sample, this clone turned up a few times. For the CDR3, the DNA is TGTGCCAGCAGCTCACAGACCGGGGGTACTGAAAAACTGTTTTTT. It encodes CASSSQTGGTEKLFF. The chain couples TRBV5-4 to TRBJ1-4; D perhaps matches TRBD1 (5 bases). Germline V gives CDR1 SGHNT, CDR2 YYREEE (reference sequence). Between the trimmed V and J ends, which lost 3 bases and 7 bases, there was a span of 16 bases. The CDR3 is 15 residues long.

The chain couples TRBV10-3 to TRBJ1-1; TRBD1 might be the D (6 bases). Trimming shortened V by 11 bases and J by 4 bases, and 17 bases separated the two germline ends. In germline, CDR1 is ENHRY, CDR2 SYGVKD. This CDR3 spans 13 amino acids. The CDR3 sequence: CALRQDYFTEAFF. CDR3 DNA sequence: TGTGCCCTGAGACAGGATTACTTCACTGAAGCTTTCTTT.

The CDR3 sequence is CSASFGTGPGEQYF. Written as DNA, the CDR3 is TGCAGTGCTAGTTTTGGGACAGGCCCAGGCGAGCAGTACTTC. The J gene is TRBJ2-7, the V gene TRBV20-1; 8 positions match TRBD1. CDR3 size: 14 residues. V shed 3 bases and J 6 bases; nucleotides not matched to a gene: 10. Germline CDR1 and CDR2: DFQATT and SNEGSKA (reference sequence).

This clone was recorded a few times. V is TRBV4-1 and J is TRBJ2-1; 10 bases are shared with TRBD2. After removal of 4 bases from V and 3 bases from J, the junction contained 6 bases not matched to a gene. The CDR3 has 16 amino acids. In germline, CDR1 is MGHRA, CDR2 YSYEKL. The CDR3 reads CASSPQSGRGYNEQFF. The CDR3 DNA follows: TGCGCCAGCAGCCCTCAGAGCGGGAGGGGCTACAATGAGCAGTTCTTC.

The chain couples TRBV5-1 to TRBJ1-4; possibly TRBD1 for D (6 bases). CDR3 length: 15 amino acids. The germline V and J ends were trimmed by 0 bases and 8 bases, with 14 bases remaining between them. In germline, CDR1 is SGHRS, CDR2 YFSETQ. Written as DNA, the CDR3 is TGCGCCAGCAGCTTGGCCGGGCAGGGGCGAGAAAAACTGTTTTTT. It codes for CASSLAGQGREKLFF.

The chain recombines TRBV5-1 with TRBJ2-1, with 12 bases aligning to TRBD2. CDR1 is SGHRS, CDR2 YFSETQ, per germline. V lost 4 bases to trimming and J lost 0 bases; unmatched junction nucleotides: 8. The CDR3 extends over 18 amino acids. CDR3 bases: TGCGCCAGCAGCGAGGGACTAGCGGGCCTGAGCTCCTACAATGAGCAGTTCTTC. Protein: CASSEGLAGLSSYNEQFF. Full variable domain (missing parts from reference TRBV5-1 and TRBJ2-1): KAGVTQTPRYLIKTRGQQVTLSCSPISGHRSVSWYQQTPGQGLQFLFEYFSETQRNKGNFPGRFSGRQFSNSRSEMNVSTLELGDSALYLCASSEGLAGLSSYNEQFFGPGTRLTVL.

The genes are TRBV6-1 and TRBJ2-5; 8 bases map to TRBD1. The CDR3 covers 14 residues. Trimming cost V 3 bases and J 5 bases; bases outside gene matches: 5. Germline values: CDR1 MNHNS, CDR2 SASEGT. The CDR3 nucleotides are TGTGCCAGCAGTGATCAGGGGGCGGGGGAGACCCAGTACTTC. Its protein is CASSDQGAGETQYF.

The chain is built from TRBV28 and TRBJ2-7, with D perhaps matching TRBD2 (5 bases). Germline V gives CDR1 MDHEN, CDR2 SYDVKM. The V gene lost 3 bases and the J gene lost 0 bases, with 21 bases spanning the gap. CDR3 length equals 18 residues. The DNA of the CDR3 is TGTGCCAGCAGTTTGGGCCAAATGTCGGGAACACTCTCCTACGAGCAGTACTTC. It translates to CASSLGQMSGTLSYEQYF.

The chain employs TRBV7-2 and TRBJ1-1; weak D call: TRBD1 (5 bases). V was pared by 6 bases and J by 1 base, with 15 bases between. Germline lookup yields CDR1 SGHTA and CDR2 FQGNSA. This CDR3 comprises 15 residues. The CDR3 DNA reads as TGTGCCAGCAGTCTTTACAGGACACCGAACACTGAAGCTTTCTTT. This gives the protein CASSLYRTPNTEAFF.

In this sample, this clone turned up a few times. The V and J genes are TRBV28 and TRBJ1-2; TRBD1 might be the D (6 bases). The CDR3 totals 15 residues. Trimming took 4 bases from V and 6 from J, leaving 18 bases between them. Germline values: CDR1 MDHEN, CDR2 SYDVKM. CDR3 sequence: CASSSQPGGVHGYTF. The CDR3 DNA sequence: TGTGCCAGCAGTTCCCAGCCGGGGGGCGTCCATGGCTACACCTTC.

The gene calls are TRBV6-4 and TRBJ1-1; D ambiguous. V was cut by 2 bases and J by 4 bases, with 17 bases left in between. Germline V CDR1 and CDR2: MRHNA, SNTAGT. This CDR3 has 16 residues. CDR3 nucleotides: TGTGCCAGCAGTGACCGTTTTGCCAGGTCTATCACTGAAGCTTTCTTT. Translated, it gives CASSDRFARSITEAFF.